This T cell receptor (beta chain) is drawn from a study of blood T cell repertoires in COVID-19. In the authors' methods: Amplifying reference gene primers gave estimates of nucleated cell counts. The protocol was immunoSEQ multiplex PCR, while the TCRdb copy is restricted to in-frame clones and leaves out a portion. The V and J calls and clone size are taken from that table; D and trimming were inferred from the DNA. The data contain approximately 300,000 clones, around 89% of them singletons. As concerns this clone: The junction and the germline gene differ at one end; a read error may be behind it.

Germline V lookup: CDR1 MNHEY, CDR2 SVGAGI. This CDR3 comprises 14 residues. Specimen: peripheral blood. The receptor was derived from a man aged 40-49 years with acute or convalescent COVID-19. V is TRBV6-5 and J is TRBJ1-3, with D perhaps matching TRBD1 (6 bases). The CDR3 protein is CASSLQGLGTTIYF. The CDR3 DNA follows: TGTGCCAGCAGTCTCCAGGGGCTCGGAACCACCATATATTTT.